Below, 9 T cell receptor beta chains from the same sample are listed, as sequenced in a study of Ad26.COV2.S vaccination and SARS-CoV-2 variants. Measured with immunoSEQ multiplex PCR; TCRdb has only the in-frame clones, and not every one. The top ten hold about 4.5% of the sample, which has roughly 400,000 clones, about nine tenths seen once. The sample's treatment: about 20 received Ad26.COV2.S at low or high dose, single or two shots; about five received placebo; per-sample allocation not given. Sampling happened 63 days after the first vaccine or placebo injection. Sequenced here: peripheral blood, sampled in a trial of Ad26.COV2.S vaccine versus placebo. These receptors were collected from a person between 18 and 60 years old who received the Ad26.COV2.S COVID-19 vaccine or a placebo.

In DNA form, the CDR3 reads TGTGCCAGCAGCTTCGGTCTGACGGAGGGCCGAGGCGAGCAGTACTTC. Translating it yields CASSFGLTEGRGEQYF. The V and J genes are TRBV5-4 and TRBJ2-7; tentative D call: TRBD2 (6 bases). With 2 bases removed from V and 6 bases from J, the gap between germline ends came to 21 bases. Germline CDR1 is SGHNT and CDR2 is YYREEE (reference sequence). The CDR3 has 16 residues.

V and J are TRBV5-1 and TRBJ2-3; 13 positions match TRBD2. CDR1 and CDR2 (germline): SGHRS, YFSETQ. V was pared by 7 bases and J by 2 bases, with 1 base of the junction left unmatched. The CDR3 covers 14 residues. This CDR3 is CASGTSGNTDTQYF. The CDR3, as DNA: TGCGCCAGCGGGACTAGCGGGAACACAGATACGCAGTATTTT.

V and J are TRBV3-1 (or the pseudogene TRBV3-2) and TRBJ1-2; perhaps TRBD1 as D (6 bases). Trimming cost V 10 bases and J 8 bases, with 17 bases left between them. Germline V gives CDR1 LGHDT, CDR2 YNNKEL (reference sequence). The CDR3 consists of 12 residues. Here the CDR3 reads CATQAPGEGYTF. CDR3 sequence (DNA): TGTGCCACCCAAGCGCCAGGGGAGGGCTACACCTTC.

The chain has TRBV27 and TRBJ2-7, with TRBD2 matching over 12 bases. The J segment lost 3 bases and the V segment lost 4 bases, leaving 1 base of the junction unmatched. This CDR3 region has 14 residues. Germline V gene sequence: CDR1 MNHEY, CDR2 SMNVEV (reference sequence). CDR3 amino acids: CASSSGLAGYEQYF. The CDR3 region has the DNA TGTGCCAGCAGTTCGGGACTAGCGGGCTACGAGCAGTACTTC.

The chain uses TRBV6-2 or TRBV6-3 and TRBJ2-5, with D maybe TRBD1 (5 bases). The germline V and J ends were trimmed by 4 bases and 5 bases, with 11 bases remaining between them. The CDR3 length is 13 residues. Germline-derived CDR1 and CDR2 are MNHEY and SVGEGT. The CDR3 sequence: CASSFMGRETQYF. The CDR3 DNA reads TGTGCCAGCAGTTTCATGGGGCGGGAGACCCAGTACTTC.

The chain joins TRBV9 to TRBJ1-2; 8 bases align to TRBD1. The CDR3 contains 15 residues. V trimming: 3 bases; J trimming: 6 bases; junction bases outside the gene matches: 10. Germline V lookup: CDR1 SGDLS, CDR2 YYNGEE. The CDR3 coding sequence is TGTGCCAGCAGCGCGCTGGGGCGGACAGGGAATGGCTACACCTTC. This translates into CASSALGRTGNGYTF.

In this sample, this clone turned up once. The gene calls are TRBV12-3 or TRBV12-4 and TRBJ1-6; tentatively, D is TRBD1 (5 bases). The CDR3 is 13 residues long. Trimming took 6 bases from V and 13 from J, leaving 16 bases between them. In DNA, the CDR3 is TGTGCCAGCAGAAAGGGGACCGGTCGTCCCCTCCACTTT. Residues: CASRKGTGRPLHF.

CDR3 sequence reads: CASSARLPPSYEQYF. CDR3 nucleotide sequence: TGTGCCAGCAGCGCGAGACTACCCCCTAGCTACGAGCAGTACTTC. V is TRBV7-2 and J is TRBJ2-7, with D perhaps matching TRBD2 (5 bases). Trimming took off 5 bases at V and 3 bases at J, with 17 bases between the two ends. Looked up from germline, CDR1 is SGHTA and CDR2 is FQGNSA. This CDR3 has 15 amino acids.

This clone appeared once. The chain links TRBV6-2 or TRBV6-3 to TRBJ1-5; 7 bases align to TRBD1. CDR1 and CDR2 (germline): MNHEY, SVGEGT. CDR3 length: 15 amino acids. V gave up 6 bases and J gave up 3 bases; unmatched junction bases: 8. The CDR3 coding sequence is TGTGCCAGCAGCTCCTCGGGGACAGTCAATCAGCCCCAGCATTTT. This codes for CASSSSGTVNQPQHF.